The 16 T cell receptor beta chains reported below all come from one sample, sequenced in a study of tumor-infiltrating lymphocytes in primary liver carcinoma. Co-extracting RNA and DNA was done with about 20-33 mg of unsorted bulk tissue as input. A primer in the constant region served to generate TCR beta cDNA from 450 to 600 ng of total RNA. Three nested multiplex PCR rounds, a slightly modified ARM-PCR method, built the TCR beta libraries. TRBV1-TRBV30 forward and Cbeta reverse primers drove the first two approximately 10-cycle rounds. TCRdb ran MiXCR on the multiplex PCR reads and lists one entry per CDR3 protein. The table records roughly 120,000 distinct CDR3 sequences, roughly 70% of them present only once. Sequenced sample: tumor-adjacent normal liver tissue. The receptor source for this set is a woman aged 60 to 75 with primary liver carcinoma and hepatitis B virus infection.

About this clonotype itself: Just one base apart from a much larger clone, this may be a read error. The CDR3 sequence: CASSPSGLSNQLQHF. The CDR3 nucleotides are TGTGCCAGCAGTCCATCGGGACTGAGCAATCAGCTCCAGCATTTT. This chain links TRBV28 with TRBJ1-5, with D possibly matching TRBD1 (5 bases). In germline, CDR1 is MDHEN, CDR2 SYDVKM. The CDR3 totals 15 residues.

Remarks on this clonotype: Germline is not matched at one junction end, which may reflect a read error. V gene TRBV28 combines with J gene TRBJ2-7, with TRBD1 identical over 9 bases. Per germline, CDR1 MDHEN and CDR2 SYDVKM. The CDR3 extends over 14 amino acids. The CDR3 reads CPSSLVTGGSVQYF. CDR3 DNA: TGTCCCAGCAGTTTAGTGACAGGGGGTAGCGTGCAGTACTTC.

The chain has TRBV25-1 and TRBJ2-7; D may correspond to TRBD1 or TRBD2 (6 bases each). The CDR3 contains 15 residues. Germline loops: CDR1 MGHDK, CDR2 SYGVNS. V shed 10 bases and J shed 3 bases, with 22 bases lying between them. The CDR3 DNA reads TGTGCCAACAGCGAGGTGGGGGGCCCGGTCTACGAGCAGTACTTC. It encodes CANSEVGGPVYEQYF.

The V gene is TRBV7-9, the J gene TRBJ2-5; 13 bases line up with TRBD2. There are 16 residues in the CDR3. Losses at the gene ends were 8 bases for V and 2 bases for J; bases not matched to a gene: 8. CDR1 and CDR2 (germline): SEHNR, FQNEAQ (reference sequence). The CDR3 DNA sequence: TGTGCCAGCGGCCCATCGGGACTAGCGGGGCAAGAGACCCAGTACTTC. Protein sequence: CASGPSGLAGQETQYF.

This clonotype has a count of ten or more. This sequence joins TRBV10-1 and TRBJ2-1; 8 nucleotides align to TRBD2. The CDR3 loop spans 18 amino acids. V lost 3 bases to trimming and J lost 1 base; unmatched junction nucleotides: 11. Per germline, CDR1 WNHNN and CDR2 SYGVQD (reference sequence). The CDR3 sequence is CASSDYGLALKSYNEQFF. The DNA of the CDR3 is TGCGCCAGCAGTGACTACGGACTAGCCTTGAAATCCTACAATGAGCAGTTCTTC.

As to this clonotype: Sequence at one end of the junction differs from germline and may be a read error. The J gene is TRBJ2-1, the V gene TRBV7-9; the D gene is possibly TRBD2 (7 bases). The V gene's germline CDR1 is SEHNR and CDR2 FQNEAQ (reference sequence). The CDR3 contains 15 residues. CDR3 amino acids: CASSLGGGTYNEKFF. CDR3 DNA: TGTGCCAGCAGCTTAGGCGGGGGCACCTACAATGAGAAGTTCTTC.

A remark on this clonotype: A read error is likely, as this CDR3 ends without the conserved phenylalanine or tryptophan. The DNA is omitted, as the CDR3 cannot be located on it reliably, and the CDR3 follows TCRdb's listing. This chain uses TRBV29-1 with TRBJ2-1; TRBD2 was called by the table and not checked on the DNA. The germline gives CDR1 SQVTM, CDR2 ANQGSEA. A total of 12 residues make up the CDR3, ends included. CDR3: CSITPTGVEHFI.

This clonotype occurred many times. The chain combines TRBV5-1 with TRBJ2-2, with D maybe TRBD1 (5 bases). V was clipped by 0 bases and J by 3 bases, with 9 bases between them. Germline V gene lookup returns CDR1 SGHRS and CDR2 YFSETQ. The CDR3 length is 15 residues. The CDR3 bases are TGCGCCAGCAGCTTGGGCAGGGTATACACCGGGGAGCTGTTTTTT. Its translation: CASSLGRVYTGELFF.

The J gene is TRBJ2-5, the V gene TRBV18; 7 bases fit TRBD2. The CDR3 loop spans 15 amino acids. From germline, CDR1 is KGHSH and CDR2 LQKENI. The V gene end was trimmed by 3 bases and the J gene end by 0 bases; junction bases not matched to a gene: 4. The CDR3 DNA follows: TGTGCCAGCTCACCCACGGGACTAAACCAAGAGACCCAGTACTTC. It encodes CASSPTGLNQETQYF.

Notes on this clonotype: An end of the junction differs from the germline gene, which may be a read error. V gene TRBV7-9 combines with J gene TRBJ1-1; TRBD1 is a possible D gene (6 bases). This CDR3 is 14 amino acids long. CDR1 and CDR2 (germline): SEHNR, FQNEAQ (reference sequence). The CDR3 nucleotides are TGTACCAGCAGCCGAACAGGGTTAGGGATTGAAGCTTTCTTT. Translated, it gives CTSSRTGLGIEAFF.

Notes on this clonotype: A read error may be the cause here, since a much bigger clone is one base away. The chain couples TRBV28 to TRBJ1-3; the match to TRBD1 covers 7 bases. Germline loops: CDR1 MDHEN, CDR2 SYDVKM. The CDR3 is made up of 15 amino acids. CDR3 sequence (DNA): TGTGTCAGCAGCTTACAGGGGTCGCGGCGAAACACCATATATTTT. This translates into CVSSLQGSRRNTIYF.

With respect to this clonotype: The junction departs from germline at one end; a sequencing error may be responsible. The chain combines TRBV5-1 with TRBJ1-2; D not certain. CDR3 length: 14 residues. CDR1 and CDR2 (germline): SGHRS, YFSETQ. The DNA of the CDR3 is TGCACCAGCAGCTTGCTTGGAGAGGTCTATGGCTACACCTTC. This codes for CTSSLLGEVYGYTF.

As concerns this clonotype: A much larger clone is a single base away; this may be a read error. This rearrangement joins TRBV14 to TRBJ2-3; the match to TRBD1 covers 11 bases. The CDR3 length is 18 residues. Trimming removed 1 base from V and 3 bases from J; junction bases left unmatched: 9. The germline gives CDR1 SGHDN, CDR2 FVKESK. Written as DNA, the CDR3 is TGTGCCAGCAGCCAAGGTCCCGGACAGGGGGCACGGACAGATACGCAGTATTTT. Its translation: CASSQGPGQGARTDTQYF. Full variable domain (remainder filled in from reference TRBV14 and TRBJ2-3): EAGVTQFPSHSVIEKGQTVTLRCDPISGHDNLYWYRRVMGKEIKFLLHFVKESKQDESGMPNNRFLAERTGGTYSTLKVQPAELEDSGVYFCASSQGPGQGARTDTQYFGPGTRLTVL.

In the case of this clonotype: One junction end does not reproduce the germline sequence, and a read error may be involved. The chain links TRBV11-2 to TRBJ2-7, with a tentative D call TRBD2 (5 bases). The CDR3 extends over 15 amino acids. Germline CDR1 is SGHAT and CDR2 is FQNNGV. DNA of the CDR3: TGCGCCAGCAGCCTTAATCGGGGAACCTCGTACGAGCAGTACTTC. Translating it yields CASSLNRGTSYEQYF. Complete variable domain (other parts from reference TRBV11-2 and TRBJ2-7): EAGVAQSPRYKIIEKRQSVAFWCNPISGHATLYWYQQILGQGPKLLIQFQNNGVVDDSQLPKDRFSAERLKGVDSTLKIQPAKLEDSAVYLCASSLNRGTSYEQYFGPGTRLTVT.

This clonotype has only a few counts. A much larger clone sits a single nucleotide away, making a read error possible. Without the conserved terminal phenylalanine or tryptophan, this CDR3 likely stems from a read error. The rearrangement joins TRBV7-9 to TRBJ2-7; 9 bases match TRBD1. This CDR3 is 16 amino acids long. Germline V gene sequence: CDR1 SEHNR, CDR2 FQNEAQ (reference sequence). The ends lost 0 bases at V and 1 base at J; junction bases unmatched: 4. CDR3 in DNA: TGTGCCAGCAGCTTAGCCGGACAGGGGTCTTCCTACGAGCAGTACTAC. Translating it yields CASSLAGQGSSYEQYY.

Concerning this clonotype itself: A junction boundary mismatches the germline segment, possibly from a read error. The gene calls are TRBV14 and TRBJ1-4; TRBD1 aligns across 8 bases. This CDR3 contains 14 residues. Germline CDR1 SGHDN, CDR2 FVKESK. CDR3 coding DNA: TGTGCCAGCAGCCCTGACAGGGGCCTCGGAAAACTGCTTTTT. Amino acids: CASSPDRGLGKLLF.